Presented here are 14 T cell receptor beta chains from one specimen sequenced in a study of blood T cell repertoires in COVID-19. Using immunoSEQ multiplex PCR, the repertoire was profiled, and TCRdb retains in-frame clones only, with some absent. The data contain hundreds of thousands of clones, roughly nine tenths of them singletons. Sequenced material: peripheral blood. These TCRs come from a man aged 40-49 years with acute or convalescent COVID-19.

The chain couples TRBV2 to TRBJ2-1; 11 bases fit TRBD2. The germline V gene has CDR1 SNHLY and CDR2 FYNNEI. The CDR3 consists of 18 residues. V was clipped by 8 bases and J by 0 bases; unmatched bases: 12. The CDR3 nucleotides are TGTGCCAGCCGGGGTAGCGGGGGGGTTAAGAGCTCCTACAATGAGCAGTTCTTC. Protein product: CASRGSGGVKSSYNEQFF.

This rearrangement joins TRBV15 to TRBJ2-7; weak D call: TRBD2 (6 bases). This CDR3 comprises 13 residues. Germline V gene data show CDR1 as LNHNV and CDR2 as YYDKDF (reference sequence). The V and J ends lost 0 bases and 4 bases respectively, with 7 bases between them. The CDR3 nucleotides are TGTGCCACCAGCAGAGAACTAGCTTACGAGCAGTACTTC. Translation gives CATSRELAYEQYF.

Only a few counts were recorded for this clone. Different DNA sequences within this sample yield the same CDR3. The rearrangement links TRBV28 to TRBJ1-2; TRBD1 aligns across 7 bases. V lost 4 bases, J lost 2 bases, and 4 bases stayed unmatched. Germline CDR1 reads MDHEN; CDR2 reads SYDVKM. The CDR3 loop spans 14 amino acids. The CDR3 loop reads CASSSGTANYGYTF. CDR3 coding DNA: TGTGCCAGCAGTTCCGGGACAGCGAACTATGGCTACACCTTC.

The rearrangement uses TRBV2 and TRBJ1-2, with a tentative D call TRBD1 (6 bases). Germline V gene data show CDR1 as SNHLY and CDR2 as FYNNEI. V was clipped by 4 bases and J by 3 bases, with 6 bases between them. The CDR3 runs to 12 residues. The CDR3 sequence is CASSGTDYGYTF. CDR3 nucleotides: TGTGCCAGCAGTGGGACAGACTATGGCTACACCTTC.

This clone was recorded a few times. The chain combines TRBV7-9 with TRBJ2-2; TRBD2 agrees at 8 bases. Per germline, CDR1 SEHNR and CDR2 FQNEAQ (reference sequence). The length of the CDR3 is 15 residues. The trim removed 5 bases at V and 3 bases at J, leaving 5 bases unmatched. The CDR3 loop is CASSPGRGYTGELFF. DNA of the CDR3: TGTGCCAGCAGCCCCGGGAGGGGGTACACCGGGGAGCTGTTTTTT.

The chain combines TRBV4-3 with TRBJ2-1, with TRBD2 matching 13 bases. CDR1 and CDR2 from the germline V gene are LGHNA and YSLEER. CDR3 length: 16 amino acids. V gave up 4 bases and J gave up 9 bases; unmatched junction bases: 9. The CDR3, as DNA: TGCGCCAGCAGCCCGTCACTAGCGGGGGGGCGAATTGAGCAGTTCTTC. Protein product: CASSPSLAGGRIEQFF.

V and J are TRBV4-2 and TRBJ1-4; D is uncertain. The CDR3 has 14 residues. Germline loops: CDR1 LGHNA, CDR2 YNFKEQ. The germline V and J ends were trimmed by 3 bases and 3 bases, with 8 bases remaining between them. This chain's CDR3 is CASSQATANEKLFF. Written as DNA, the CDR3 is TGTGCCAGCAGCCAGGCCACAGCTAATGAAAAACTGTTTTTT.

The chain couples TRBV4-2 to TRBJ2-5; TRBD2 matches 11 bases. The CDR3 is 18 residues long. The trim removed 0 bases at V and 3 bases at J, leaving 9 bases unmatched. The germline V gene has CDR1 LGHNA and CDR2 YNFKEQ. CDR3 sequence reads: CASSQDGLLAGGKETQYF. The CDR3 DNA reads as TGTGCCAGCAGCCAAGATGGGTTGCTAGCGGGGGGTAAAGAGACCCAGTACTTC.

A few counts support this clone. The chain joins TRBV7-6 to TRBJ1-5; tentative D call: TRBD1 (6 bases). The V end lost 6 bases, the J end lost 6 bases, and 18 bases lay between the germline ends. This CDR3 has 15 amino acids. Germline CDR1 is SGHVS and CDR2 is FNYEAQ. The CDR3 spells CASSLWAGASQPQHF. The CDR3 region has the DNA TGTGCCAGCAGTCTATGGGCAGGGGCGAGTCAGCCCCAGCATTTT. Drawing the rest from reference TRBV7-6 and TRBJ1-5, the complete variable domain is GAGVSQSPRYKVTKRGQDVALRCDPISGHVSLYWYRQALGQGPEFLTYFNYEAQQDKSGLPNDRFSAERPEGSISTLTIQRTEQRDSAMYRCASSLWAGASQPQHFGDGTRLSIL.

The V and J genes are TRBV13 and TRBJ2-3, with a tentative D call TRBD2 (5 bases). Trimming removed 2 bases at V and 3 bases at J, with 12 bases between. Germline CDR1 PRHDT, CDR2 FYEKMQ (reference sequence). This CDR3 is built from 15 residues. CDR3 sequence reads: CASSLRRQATDTQYF. In nucleotides, the CDR3 is TGTGCCAGCAGCTTACGGAGGCAGGCGACAGATACGCAGTATTTT.

The genes are TRBV4-1 and TRBJ2-5, with TRBD2 matching 7 bases. This CDR3 contains 16 residues. Germline V gene sequence: CDR1 MGHRA, CDR2 YSYEKL. The V gene end was trimmed by 3 bases and the J gene end by 10 bases; junction bases not matched to a gene: 17. CDR3 residues: CASSHPEEGGPGSQYF. CDR3 coding DNA: TGCGCCAGCAGCCATCCCGAAGAGGGAGGGCCAGGGAGCCAGTACTTC.

This chain joins TRBV7-3 and TRBJ2-7; possible D gene TRBD1, 6 bases. The CDR3 length is 15 residues. V lost 1 base, J lost 0 bases, and 10 bases lay in between. The V gene's germline CDR1 is SGHTA and CDR2 FQGTGA. The CDR3, as DNA: TGTGCCAGCAGCTTAATCGGGACAAACTCCTACGAGCAGTACTTC. Translated: CASSLIGTNSYEQYF.

The count of this clone is one. The rearrangement joins TRBV28 to TRBJ1-3, with TRBD1 matching over 7 bases. V dropped 5 bases and J dropped 0; count of bases not matched to a gene: 4. Germline CDR1 is MDHEN and CDR2 is SYDVKM. This CDR3 has 15 residues. This CDR3 reads CASSGGQFSGNTIYF. Written as DNA, the CDR3 is TGTGCCAGCAGTGGGGGACAGTTCTCTGGAAACACCATATATTTT.

V gene TRBV6-5 combines with J gene TRBJ2-1; 7 positions agree with TRBD1. Trimming at V came to 6 bases and at J to 14 bases, leaving 7 bases not matched to a gene. CDR1 MNHEY and CDR2 SVGAGI come from the germline V gene. The CDR3 has 11 amino acids. The CDR3 protein is CASRFRDSEFF. In DNA, the CDR3 is TGTGCCAGCAGGTTTCGGGACAGTGAGTTCTTC.